The next 18 T cell receptor beta chains were all read from a single sample in a study of molecular identifiers for immune sequencing clone quantification listed by TCRdb under 2018. Receptor libraries were prepared by PCR. The sequencer was an Illumina HiSeq 4000. TCRdb redid the processing of the public reads, applying fastp at Q25 and MiXCR, and retained in-frame beta chains. Records with the same CDR3 protein are collapsed into one entry carrying the most frequent genes and DNA. Here the sample has hundreds of thousands of distinct CDR3 sequences; about 20% occur a single time. The top ten hold roughly 0.9% of the sample. Sequencing input: naive CD8+ T cells from blood, with Jurkat cell RNA spiked in. The sample's cell subset or site label is to be understood as: FACS-sorted CD8+CD4-CCR7+CD45RA+ naive T cells. The source is a human donor in good health. Some libraries in this study had Jurkat cell RNA spiked in.

The rearrangement joins TRBV11-2 to TRBJ2-7; 7 bases line up with TRBD2. Trimming cost V 2 bases and J 3 bases; bases outside gene matches: 13. Germline CDR1 is SGHAT and CDR2 is FQNNGV. The CDR3 is made up of 17 amino acids. The CDR3 reads CASSLNGALRELYEQYF. Here the CDR3 DNA reads TGTGCCAGCAGCTTAAATGGGGCGTTGCGGGAGCTCTACGAGCAGTACTTC.

To note about this clonotype: Given a much more abundant clone one base away, this may be a read error. The conserved phenylalanine or tryptophan is not found at the CDR3 terminus, so this likely reflects a read error. The genes are TRBV29-1 and TRBJ1-2; D possibly corresponds to TRBD1 (5 bases). V was pared by 0 bases and J by 7 bases, with 15 bases between. CDR3 length: 14 residues. Germline V gene sequence: CDR1 SQVTM, CDR2 ANQGSEA. The CDR3 region has the DNA TGCAGCGTTGAAGATGGAGAACGGGGCGGTGGCTACACCCTC. It is translated as CSVEDGERGGGYTL.

To note about this clonotype: Likely a read error: the CDR3 ends without its conserved phenylalanine or tryptophan. This chain joins TRBV15 and TRBJ1-5, with a tentative D call TRBD1 (6 bases). Trimming removed 4 bases from V and 0 bases from J, with 16 bases in between. From germline, CDR1 is LNHNV and CDR2 YYDKDF (reference sequence). The CDR3 is 17 residues long. CDR3 coding DNA: TGTGCCACCAGCATAGATGAGGACAGATATAGCAATCAGCCCCAGCATTCT. It codes for CATSIDEDRYSNQPQHS.

Points on this clonotype: A single base separates this from a much larger clone, so it may be a read error. V gene TRBV29-1 combines with J gene TRBJ2-7; D is perhaps TRBD2 (6 bases). This CDR3 is 13 amino acids long. V lost 6 bases, J lost 1 base, and 13 bases lay in between. CDR1 is SQVTM, CDR2 ANQGSEA, per germline. The CDR3 DNA is TGCAGCGTACGGACGGGGGATTCCTACGAGCAGTACTTC. Residues: CSVRTGDSYEQYF.

This clonotype was counted at least ten times. Here the CDR3 DNA reads TGTGCCAGCAGCCACCCGACGGACAGAAACCGCTACGAGCAGTACTTC. Translation gives CASSHPTDRNRYEQYF. The chain employs TRBV7-9 and TRBJ2-7; TRBD1 might be the D (6 bases). CDR3 length: 16 residues. Deletions cut 5 bases from V and 3 bases from J, with 20 bases between. The germline CDR1 and CDR2 sequences are SEHNR and FQNEAQ (reference sequence).

With respect to this clonotype: One base away lies a much larger clone, so this may be a sequencing read error. V usage is TRBV5-1 and J usage is TRBJ2-1, with 8 bases lining up with TRBD1. The CDR3 is 15 amino acids. Looked up from germline, CDR1 is SGHRS and CDR2 is YFSETQ. The CDR3 coding sequence is TGCGCCAGCAGCACCGGACAGGGATCCTGCAATGAGCAGTTCTTC. This translates into CASSTGQGSCNEQFF.

This clonotype was seen a handful of times. This chain joins TRBV12-3 or TRBV12-4 and TRBJ1-2; D uncertain. The CDR3 has 13 amino acids. Trimming removed 8 bases from V and 2 bases from J, with 12 bases in between. The DNA for the CDR3 is TGTGCCAGCGTCAAGACCGTAAACTATGGCTACACCTTC. This translates into CASVKTVNYGYTF.

This clonotype showed up many times. The V gene is TRBV19, the J gene TRBJ1-4; D gene ambiguous. The germline CDR1 and CDR2 sequences are LNHDA and SQIVND (reference sequence). The length of the CDR3 is 16 residues. With 3 bases removed from V and 0 bases from J, the gap between germline ends came to 11 bases. The CDR3 region is CASSISQIATNEKLFF. The CDR3 DNA reads as TGTGCCAGTAGTATCTCACAGATTGCAACTAATGAAAAACTGTTTTTT.

This clonotype was observed a handful of times. CDR3: CASSYRATSEAYEQYF. CDR3 DNA sequence: TGTGCCAGCAGTTATCGAGCGACTAGCGAGGCCTACGAGCAGTACTTC. The chain links TRBV28 to TRBJ2-7, with 8 nucleotides matching TRBD2. The length of the CDR3 is 16 residues. V lost 4 bases to trimming and J lost 2 bases; unmatched junction nucleotides: 10. Looked up from germline, CDR1 is MDHEN and CDR2 is SYDVKM.

The chain joins TRBV4-3 to TRBJ1-3; no reliable D call. CDR1 is LGHNA and CDR2 is YSLEER in the germline V gene. The CDR3 totals 14 residues. V gave up 8 bases and J gave up 0 bases, with 11 bases separating them. CDR3 loop: CASSDGYSGNTIYF. The CDR3 DNA is TGCGCCAGCTCAGACGGATACTCTGGAAACACCATATATTTT.

This clonotype was observed at least ten times. The chain combines TRBV28 with TRBJ2-5; the match to TRBD2 covers 8 bases. V shed 2 bases, J shed 6 bases, and the junction held 5 bases outside the gene matches. Germline V gene lookup returns CDR1 MDHEN and CDR2 SYDVKM. This CDR3 has 14 amino acids. The CDR3 sequence is CASSLREGRKTQYF. The CDR3 nucleotides read TGTGCCAGCAGTTTACGGGAGGGCCGGAAGACCCAGTACTTC.

This clonotype has only a few counts. The chain links TRBV12-3 or TRBV12-4 to TRBJ1-4, with D tentatively TRBD1 (5 bases). The CDR3 loop spans 13 amino acids. Trimming pared 6 bases from V and 6 bases from J, leaving 11 bases between. CDR3 loop: CASRGPLDEKLFF. The DNA for the CDR3 is TGTGCCAGCAGGGGGCCACTGGATGAAAAACTGTTTTTT.

This clonotype was counted at least ten times. The rearrangement uses TRBV4-3 and TRBJ1-1, with a weak D call TRBD1 (5 bases). CDR1 is LGHNA and CDR2 is YSLEER in the germline V gene. Trimming stripped 0 bases from V and 0 bases from J, with 14 bases between. The CDR3 loop spans 17 amino acids. CDR3 DNA: TGCGCCAGCAGCCAAGACTCCGGGACGGGGCTGAACACTGAAGCTTTCTTT. Translation gives CASSQDSGTGLNTEAFF.

In this sample, this clonotype turned up a few times. The rearrangement links TRBV7-2 to TRBJ1-1; tentatively, D is TRBD1 (6 bases). V gave up 5 bases and J gave up 6 bases, with 13 bases separating them. The CDR3 loop spans 13 amino acids. CDR1 and CDR2 (germline): SGHTA, FQGNSA. The CDR3 sequence is CASSPIRGAEAFF. The DNA for the CDR3 is TGTGCCAGCAGCCCAATCAGGGGCGCTGAAGCTTTCTTT.

This clonotype was seen ten or more times. This chain connects TRBV29-1 to TRBJ2-1, with TRBD2 matching 10 bases. After removal of 6 bases from V and 9 bases from J, the junction contained 14 bases not matched to a gene. Germline values: CDR1 SQVTM, CDR2 ANQGSEA. This CDR3 spans 15 amino acids. The CDR3 loop reads CSVPESGRALGEQFF. The DNA of the CDR3 is TGCAGCGTCCCTGAGAGCGGGAGGGCCCTCGGTGAGCAGTTCTTC.

Remarks on this clonotype: A much larger clone sits a single nucleotide away, making a read error possible. V and J are TRBV25-1 and TRBJ2-7; D ambiguous. CDR1 and CDR2 (germline): MGHDK, SYGVNS. V dropped 6 bases and J dropped 3 bases, with 18 bases sitting between them. The CDR3 totals 15 residues. The CDR3 reads CASRSVVGRFYEQYF. The CDR3 nucleotides read TGTGCCAGCAGGTCAGTCGTGGGTCGGTTCTACGAGCAGTACTTC.

The CDR3 sequence: CASRSRTEAFF. CDR3 bases: TGTGCCAGCAGGTCCCGCACTGAAGCTTTCTTT. The chain employs TRBV11-2 and TRBJ1-1; D unclear. The germline CDR1 and CDR2 sequences are SGHAT and FQNNGV. Trimming left V 6 bases short and J 4 bases short, with 6 bases between. The CDR3 contains 11 residues.

The chain recombines TRBV7-9 with TRBJ2-7; TRBD2 matches 7 bases. The CDR3 has 14 residues. With V trimmed by 4 bases and J by 6 bases, 9 bases remained unmatched. Germline V lookup: CDR1 SEHNR, CDR2 FQNEAQ (reference sequence). This CDR3 is CASSWSAGVPEQYF. The CDR3 DNA follows: TGTGCCAGCAGCTGGAGCGCGGGAGTCCCCGAGCAGTACTTC.